A single sample is the source of the 2 T cell receptor beta chains below, sequenced in a study of STAT5B mutations in CD4+ large granular lymphocyte leukemia. Sequencing used immunoSEQ multiplex PCR; TCRdb keeps in-frame clones, though not all of them. The table records approximately 52,000 clones, just over 70% of them present only once. The sequenced material came from CD4+ T cells from blood buffy coats. These receptors all stem from a human donor in good health.

Concerning this clone: One junction end does not reproduce the germline sequence, and a read error may be involved. Other DNA sequences of this sample code for an identical CDR3. The rearrangement joins TRBV7-2 to TRBJ1-1, with D perhaps matching TRBD1 (5 bases). This CDR3 contains 16 residues. From germline, CDR1 is SGHTA and CDR2 FQGNSA. In DNA, the CDR3 is TGTGCCAGCAGCTCGCCGGGACGCATCATGAACACTGAGGCTTTCTTT. This gives the protein CASSSPGRIMNTEAFF.

The chain couples TRBV4-2 to TRBJ2-1; D not certain. In germline, CDR1 is LGHNA, CDR2 YNFKEQ. The CDR3 consists of 15 residues. Trimming removed 1 base from V and 5 bases from J, with 12 bases in between. In DNA form, the CDR3 reads TGTGCCAGCAGCCAAGCTGCTGGAGCCGACAATGAGCAGTTCTTC. This codes for CASSQAAGADNEQFF.